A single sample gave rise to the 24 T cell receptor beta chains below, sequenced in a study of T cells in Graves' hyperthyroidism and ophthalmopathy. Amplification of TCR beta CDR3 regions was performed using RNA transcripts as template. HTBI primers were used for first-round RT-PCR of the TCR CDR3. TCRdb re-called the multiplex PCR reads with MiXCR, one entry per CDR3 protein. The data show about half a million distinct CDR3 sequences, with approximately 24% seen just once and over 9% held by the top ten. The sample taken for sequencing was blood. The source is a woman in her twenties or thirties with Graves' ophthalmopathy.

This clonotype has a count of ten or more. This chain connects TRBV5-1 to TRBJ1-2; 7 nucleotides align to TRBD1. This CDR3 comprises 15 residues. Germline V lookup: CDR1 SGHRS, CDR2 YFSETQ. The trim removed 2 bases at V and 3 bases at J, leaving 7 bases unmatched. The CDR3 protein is CASSLKQGSDYGYTF. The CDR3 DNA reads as TGCGCCAGCAGCTTAAAACAGGGGAGCGACTATGGCTACACCTTC. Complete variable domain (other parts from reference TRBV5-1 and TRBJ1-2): KAGVTQTPRYLIKTRGQQVTLSCSPISGHRSVSWYQQTPGQGLQFLFEYFSETQRNKGNFPGRFSGRQFSNSRSEMNVSTLELGDSALYLCASSLKQGSDYGYTFGSGTRLTVV.

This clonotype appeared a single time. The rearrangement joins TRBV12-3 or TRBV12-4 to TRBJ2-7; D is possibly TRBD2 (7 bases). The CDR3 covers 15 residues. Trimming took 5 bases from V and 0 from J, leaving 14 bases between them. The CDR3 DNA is TGTGCCAGCAGTCCCCTCGGGGGGCACTCCTACGAGCAGTACTTC. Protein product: CASSPLGGHSYEQYF.

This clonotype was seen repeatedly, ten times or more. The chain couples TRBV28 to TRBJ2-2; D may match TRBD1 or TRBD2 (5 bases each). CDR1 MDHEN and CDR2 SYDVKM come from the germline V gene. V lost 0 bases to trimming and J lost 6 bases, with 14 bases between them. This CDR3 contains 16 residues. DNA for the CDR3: TGTGCCAGCAGTTTATGGTCCGGGACGCTAGCCGGGGAGCTGTTTTTT. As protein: CASSLWSGTLAGELFF.

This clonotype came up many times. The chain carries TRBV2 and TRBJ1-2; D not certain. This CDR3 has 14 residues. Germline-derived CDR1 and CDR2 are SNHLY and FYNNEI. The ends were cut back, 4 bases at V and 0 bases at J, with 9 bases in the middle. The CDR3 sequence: CASSGRAANYGYTF. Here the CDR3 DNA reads TGTGCCAGCAGTGGACGGGCAGCTAACTATGGCTACACCTTC.

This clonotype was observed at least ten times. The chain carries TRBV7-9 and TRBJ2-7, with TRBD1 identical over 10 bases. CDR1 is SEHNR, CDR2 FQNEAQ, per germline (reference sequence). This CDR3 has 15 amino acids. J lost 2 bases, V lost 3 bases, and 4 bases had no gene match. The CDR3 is CASSFRTGGAYEQYF. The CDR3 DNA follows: TGTGCCAGCAGCTTCCGGACAGGGGGGGCCTACGAGCAGTACTTC.

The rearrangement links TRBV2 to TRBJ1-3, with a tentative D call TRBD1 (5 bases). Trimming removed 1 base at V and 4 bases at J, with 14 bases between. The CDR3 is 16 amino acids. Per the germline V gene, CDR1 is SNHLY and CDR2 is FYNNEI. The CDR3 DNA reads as TGTGCCAGCAGTGAAGTGGCCAGGGCTGCCGGAAACACCATATATTTT. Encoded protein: CASSEVARAAGNTIYF.

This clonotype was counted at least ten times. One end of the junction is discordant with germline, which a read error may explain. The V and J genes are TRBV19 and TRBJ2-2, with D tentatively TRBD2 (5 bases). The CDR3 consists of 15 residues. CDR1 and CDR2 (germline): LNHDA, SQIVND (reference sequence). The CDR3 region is CASRRPSANTGELLF. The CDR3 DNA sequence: TGTGCCTCTAGGAGGCCGTCAGCGAACACCGGGGAGCTGCTTTTT.

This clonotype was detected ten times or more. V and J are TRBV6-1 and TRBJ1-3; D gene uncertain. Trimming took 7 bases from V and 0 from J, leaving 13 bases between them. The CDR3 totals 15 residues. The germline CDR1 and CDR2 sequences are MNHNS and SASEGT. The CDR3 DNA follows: TGTGCCAGCACGGGCAGACGTTTCTCTGGAAACACCATATATTTT. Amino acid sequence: CASTGRRFSGNTIYF.

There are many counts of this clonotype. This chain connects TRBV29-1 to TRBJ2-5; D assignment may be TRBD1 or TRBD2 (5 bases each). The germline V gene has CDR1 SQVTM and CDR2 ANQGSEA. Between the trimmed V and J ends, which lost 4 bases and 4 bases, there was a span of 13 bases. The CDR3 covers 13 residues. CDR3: CSVVYGASETQYF. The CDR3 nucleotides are TGCAGCGTTGTGTACGGGGCCTCAGAGACCCAGTACTTC. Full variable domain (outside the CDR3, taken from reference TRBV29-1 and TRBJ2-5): SAVISQKPSRDICQRGTSLTIQCQVDSQVTMMFWYRQQPGQSLTLIATANQGSEATYESGFVIDKFPISRPNLTFSTLTVSNMSPEDSSIYLCSVVYGASETQYFGPGTRLLVL.

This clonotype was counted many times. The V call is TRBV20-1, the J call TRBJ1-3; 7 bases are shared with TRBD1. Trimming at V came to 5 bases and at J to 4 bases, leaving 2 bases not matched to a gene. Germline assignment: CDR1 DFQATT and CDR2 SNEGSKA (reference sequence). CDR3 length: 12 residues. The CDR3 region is CSAWTGGNTIYF. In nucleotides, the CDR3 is TGCAGTGCTTGGACAGGCGGAAACACCATATATTTT.

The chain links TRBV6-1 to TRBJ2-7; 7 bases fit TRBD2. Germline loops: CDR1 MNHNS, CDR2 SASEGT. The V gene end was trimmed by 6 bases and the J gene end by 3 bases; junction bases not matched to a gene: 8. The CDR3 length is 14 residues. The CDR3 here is CASRTGGSIYEQYF. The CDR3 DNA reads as TGTGCCAGCAGAACCGGGGGGAGTATCTACGAGCAGTACTTC.

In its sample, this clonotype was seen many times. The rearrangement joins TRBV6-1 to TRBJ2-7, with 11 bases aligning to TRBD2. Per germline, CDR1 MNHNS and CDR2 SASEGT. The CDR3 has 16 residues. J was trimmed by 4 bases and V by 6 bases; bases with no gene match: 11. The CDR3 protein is CASRKRLAGGQYEQYF. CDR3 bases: TGTGCCAGCAGGAAGAGATTAGCGGGGGGGCAGTACGAGCAGTACTTC.

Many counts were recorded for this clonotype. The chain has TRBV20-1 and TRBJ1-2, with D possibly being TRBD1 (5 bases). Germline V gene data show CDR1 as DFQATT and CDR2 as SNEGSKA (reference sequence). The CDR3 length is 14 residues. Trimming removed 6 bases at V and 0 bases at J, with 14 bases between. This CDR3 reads CSASGTGANYGYTF. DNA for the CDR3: TGCAGTGCCAGCGGGACCGGTGCTAACTATGGCTACACCTTC.

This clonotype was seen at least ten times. The CDR3 reads CASSQDLTGYYEQYF. CDR3 coding DNA: TGCGCCAGCAGCCAAGATCTCACAGGGTACTACGAGCAGTACTTC. The gene calls are TRBV4-3 and TRBJ2-7; the D gene is possibly TRBD1 (6 bases). The CDR3 totals 15 residues. Trimming removed 0 bases from V and 3 bases from J, with 12 bases in between. Germline CDR1 reads LGHNA; CDR2 reads YSLEER.

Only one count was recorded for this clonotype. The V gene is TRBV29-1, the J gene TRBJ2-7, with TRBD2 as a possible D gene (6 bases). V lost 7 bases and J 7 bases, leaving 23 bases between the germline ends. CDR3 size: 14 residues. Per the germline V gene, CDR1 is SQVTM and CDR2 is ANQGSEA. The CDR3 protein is CSGVPGDLQGEQYF. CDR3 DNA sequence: TGCAGCGGGGTTCCGGGGGACCTGCAAGGAGAGCAGTACTTC.

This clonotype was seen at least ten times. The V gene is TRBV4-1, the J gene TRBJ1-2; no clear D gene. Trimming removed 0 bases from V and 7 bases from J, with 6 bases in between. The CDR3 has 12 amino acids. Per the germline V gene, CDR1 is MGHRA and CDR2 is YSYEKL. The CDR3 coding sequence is TGCGCCAGCAGCCAAGAAGGCTCTGGCTACACCTTC. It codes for CASSQEGSGYTF.

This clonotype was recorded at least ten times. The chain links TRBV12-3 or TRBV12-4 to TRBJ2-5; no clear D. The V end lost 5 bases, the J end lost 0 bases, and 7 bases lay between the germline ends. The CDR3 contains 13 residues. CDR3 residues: CASSTRDQETQYF. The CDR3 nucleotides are TGTGCCAGCAGTACCCGGGACCAAGAGACCCAGTACTTC.

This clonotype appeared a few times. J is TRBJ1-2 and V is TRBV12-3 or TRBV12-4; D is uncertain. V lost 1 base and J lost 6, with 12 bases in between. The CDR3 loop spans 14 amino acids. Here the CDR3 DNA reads TGTGCCAGCAGTTTAGGGGTTGGAAAGGATGGCTACACCTTC. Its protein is CASSLGVGKDGYTF.

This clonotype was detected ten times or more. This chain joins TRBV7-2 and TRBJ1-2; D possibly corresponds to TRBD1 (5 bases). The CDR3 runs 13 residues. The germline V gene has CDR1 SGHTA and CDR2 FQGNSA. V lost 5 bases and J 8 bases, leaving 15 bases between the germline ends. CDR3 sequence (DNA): TGTGCCAGCAGCCTCCAGCTGGGGGACGGCTACACCTTC. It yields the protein CASSLQLGDGYTF.

CDR3 bases: TGTGCCAGCAGTCCACAGAGCTCTGGGGCCAACGTCCTGACTTTC. Translated, it gives CASSPQSSGANVLTF. The rearrangement uses TRBV6-1 and TRBJ2-6; D is uncertain. The CDR3 is made up of 15 amino acids. Deletions cut 5 bases from V and 0 bases from J, with 8 bases between. Germline V gene data show CDR1 as MNHNS and CDR2 as SASEGT.

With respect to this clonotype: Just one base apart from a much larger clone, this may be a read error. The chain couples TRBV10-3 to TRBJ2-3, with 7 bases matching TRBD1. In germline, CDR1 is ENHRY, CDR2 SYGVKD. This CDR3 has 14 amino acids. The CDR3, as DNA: TGTGCCATCAGTGGGGGACAGTCCACAGTTACGCAGTATTTT. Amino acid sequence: CAISGGQSTVTQYF.

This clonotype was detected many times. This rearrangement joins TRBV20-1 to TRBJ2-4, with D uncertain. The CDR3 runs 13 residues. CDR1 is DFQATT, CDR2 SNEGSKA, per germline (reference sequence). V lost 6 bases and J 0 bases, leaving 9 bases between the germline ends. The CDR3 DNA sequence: TGCAGTGCCAGACATATAGCCAAAAACATTCAGTACTTC. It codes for CSARHIAKNIQYF.

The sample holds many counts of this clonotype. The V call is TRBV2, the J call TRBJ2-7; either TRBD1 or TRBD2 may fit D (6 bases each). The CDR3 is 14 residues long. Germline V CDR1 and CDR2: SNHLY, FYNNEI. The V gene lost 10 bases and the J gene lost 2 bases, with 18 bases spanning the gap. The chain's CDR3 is CATHREVRAYEQYF. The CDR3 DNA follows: TGTGCCACCCACAGGGAGGTACGGGCCTACGAGCAGTACTTC.

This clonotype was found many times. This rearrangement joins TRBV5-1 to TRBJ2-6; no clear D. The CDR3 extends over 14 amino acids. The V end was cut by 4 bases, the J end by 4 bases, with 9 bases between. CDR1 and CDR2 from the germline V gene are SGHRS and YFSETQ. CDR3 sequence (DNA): TGCGCCAGCAGCAGTGGGCAAGGGGCCAACGTCCTGACTTTC. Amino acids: CASSSGQGANVLTF.